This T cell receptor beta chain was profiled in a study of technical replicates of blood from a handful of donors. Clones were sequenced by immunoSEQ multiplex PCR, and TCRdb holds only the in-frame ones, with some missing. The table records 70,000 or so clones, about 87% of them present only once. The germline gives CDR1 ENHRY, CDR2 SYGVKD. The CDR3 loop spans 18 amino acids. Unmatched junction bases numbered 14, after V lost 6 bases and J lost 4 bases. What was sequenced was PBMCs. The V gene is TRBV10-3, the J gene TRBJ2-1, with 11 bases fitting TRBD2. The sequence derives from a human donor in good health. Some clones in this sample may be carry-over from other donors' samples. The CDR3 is CAIRSPGLAVNLYNEQFF. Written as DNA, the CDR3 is TGTGCCATCAGATCTCCGGGACTAGCGGTAAATCTGTACAATGAGCAGTTCTTC.